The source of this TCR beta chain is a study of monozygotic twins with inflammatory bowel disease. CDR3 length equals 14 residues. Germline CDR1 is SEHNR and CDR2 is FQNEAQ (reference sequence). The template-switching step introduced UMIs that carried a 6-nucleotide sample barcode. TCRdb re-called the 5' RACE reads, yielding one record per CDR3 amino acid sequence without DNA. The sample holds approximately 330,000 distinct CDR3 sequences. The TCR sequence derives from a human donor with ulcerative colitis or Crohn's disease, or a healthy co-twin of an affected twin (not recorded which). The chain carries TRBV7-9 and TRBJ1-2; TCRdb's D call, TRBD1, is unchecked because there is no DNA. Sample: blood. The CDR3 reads CASSLRDSLYGYTF.